The 11 T cell receptor beta chains given below trace back to one sample, sequenced in a study of control samples from healthy donors and cancer patients. Clones were read by immunoSEQ multiplex PCR, and TCRdb kept only the in-frame ones, dropping some. The repertoire holds approximately 130,000 clones, with about 87% as singletons. Sequenced material: blood. Receptor source: a man in his fifties or sixties in good health.

The chain links TRBV5-1 to TRBJ2-4, with TRBD2 identical over 7 bases. The V gene end was trimmed by 0 bases and the J gene end by 6 bases; junction bases not matched to a gene: 3. This CDR3 region has 14 residues. CDR1 is SGHRS, CDR2 YFSETQ, per germline. CDR3 in amino acids: CASSLGEGTNIQYF. DNA for the CDR3: TGCGCCAGCAGCTTGGGGGAGGGGACAAACATTCAGTACTTC.

This chain connects TRBV7-9 to TRBJ2-5; TRBD1 matches at 10 bases. The germline V gene encodes CDR1 SEHNR and CDR2 FQNEAQ (reference sequence). The ends lost 8 bases at V and 5 bases at J; junction bases unmatched: 11. The CDR3 spans 15 residues. CDR3 coding DNA: TGTGCCAGCGGAGCGGGGACAGGGGTCGGGGAGACCCAGTACTTC. Amino acid sequence: CASGAGTGVGETQYF.

This chain links TRBV28 with TRBJ2-3; 13 nucleotides match TRBD2. The J segment lost 0 bases and the V segment lost 7 bases, leaving 16 bases of the junction unmatched. This CDR3 spans 20 amino acids. Germline V gene data show CDR1 as MDHEN and CDR2 as SYDVKM. This CDR3 is CASNPVISRTSGGSTDTQYF. The CDR3 nucleotides are TGTGCCAGCAATCCGGTCATCTCCAGGACTAGCGGGGGAAGCACAGATACGCAGTATTTT.

The chain is built from TRBV11-2 and TRBJ2-7, with D possibly matching TRBD2 (6 bases). The CDR3 runs to 13 residues. Trimming shortened V by 8 bases and J by 12 bases, and 23 bases separated the two germline ends. Germline V gives CDR1 SGHAT, CDR2 FQNNGV. The CDR3 protein is CASFPGDLGVGYF. Written as DNA, the CDR3 is TGTGCCAGCTTTCCGGGAGATTTGGGAGTTGGGTACTTC.

This chain joins TRBV19 and TRBJ2-7; the D is unclear. V lost 3 bases and J 4 bases, leaving 4 bases between the germline ends. CDR3 length equals 11 residues. Germline loops: CDR1 LNHDA, CDR2 SQIVND (reference sequence). The CDR3 region is CASSIGYEQYF. The CDR3 nucleotides read TGTGCCAGTAGTATTGGATACGAGCAGTACTTC.

V usage is TRBV7-2 and J usage is TRBJ1-1; no clear D. This CDR3 is built from 18 residues. V dropped 1 base and J dropped 2 bases, with 20 bases sitting between them. Germline V gene data show CDR1 as SGHTA and CDR2 as FQGNSA. The CDR3 DNA follows: TGTGCCAGCAGCTTAGTCATGGGGAGGGAGGGAAGAAACACTGAAGCTTTCTTT. Amino acid sequence: CASSLVMGREGRNTEAFF.

The gene calls are TRBV28 and TRBJ1-4; D not certain. Germline loops: CDR1 MDHEN, CDR2 SYDVKM. V lost 5 bases to trimming and J lost 0 bases, with 10 bases between them. The length of the CDR3 is 15 residues. CDR3 bases: TGTGCCAGCAGTACCCCCGGTGCAACTAATGAAAAACTGTTTTTT. It yields the protein CASSTPGATNEKLFF. Based on the CDR3 plus reference TRBV28 and TRBJ1-4, the full variable domain is DVKVTQSSRYLVKRTGEKVFLECVQDMDHENMFWYRQDPGLGLRLIYFSYDVKMKEKGDIPEGYSVSREKKERFSLILESASTNQTSMYLCASSTPGATNEKLFFGSGTQLSVL.

This chain joins TRBV7-3 and TRBJ2-3; D might be TRBD1 (5 bases). CDR1 and CDR2 (germline): SGHTA, FQGTGA. Trimming removed 0 bases at V and 6 bases at J, with 13 bases between. This CDR3 region has 15 residues. CDR3 amino acids: CASSLTLAGLDTQYF. The CDR3 nucleotides read TGTGCCAGCAGCTTAACGTTGGCAGGGTTGGATACGCAGTATTTT.

The chain links TRBV9 to TRBJ2-3; 9 positions agree with TRBD2. With V trimmed by 0 bases and J by 10 bases, 6 bases remained unmatched. CDR3 length equals 14 residues. Germline values: CDR1 SGDLS, CDR2 YYNGEE. The CDR3 reads CASSVGLAGTSQYF. In nucleotides, the CDR3 is TGTGCCAGCAGCGTAGGGCTAGCGGGGACCTCGCAGTATTTT.

The V call is TRBV7-9, the J call TRBJ1-6; D may be TRBD1 (5 bases). This CDR3 comprises 15 residues. Trimming took off 4 bases at V and 9 bases at J, with 16 bases between the two ends. Germline CDR1 SEHNR, CDR2 FQNEAQ (reference sequence). DNA for the CDR3: TGTGCCAGCAGCTCAAGCGCTGCAGGGCCTTCACCCCTCCACTTT. Its translation is CASSSSAAGPSPLHF.

The rearrangement joins TRBV5-1 to TRBJ2-1, with 7 bases aligning to TRBD2. The trim removed 3 bases at V and 8 bases at J, leaving 8 bases unmatched. Germline V gives CDR1 SGHRS, CDR2 YFSETQ. This CDR3 comprises 14 residues. The CDR3 reads CASSYGEGGDEQFF. CDR3 DNA: TGCGCCAGCAGCTATGGGGAGGGTGGGGATGAGCAGTTCTTC.